This T cell receptor (beta chain) emerged from a study of patients and donors after allogeneic stem cell transplantation. The V end lost 5 bases, the J end lost 12 bases, and 14 bases lay between the germline ends. This CDR3 is 11 amino acids long. Germline V gene sequence: CDR1 SQVTM, CDR2 ANQGSEA. This clonotype was seen a handful of times. TCRdb reanalysed the RT-PCR reads using MiXCR and keeps one entry per CDR3 protein. This sample has about a million distinct CDR3 sequences, with about a sixth found just once. The J gene is TRBJ2-4, the V gene TRBV29-1; TRBD1 is a possible D gene (5 bases). Source material: blood, either unsorted or a sorted T cell fraction (not recorded which). This sequence was found in a human donor who was either an allogeneic HSCT recipient or a stem cell or donor lymphocyte infusion donor (not recorded which). It is not recorded whose cells these are; they may come from a transplant donor. This chain's CDR3 is CSVSIGGAQYF. CDR3 coding DNA: TGCAGCGTTAGTATCGGTGGGGCTCAGTACTTC.